Included here is one TCR beta chain sequence, with context. Its antigen is not identified. Method: immunoSEQ multiplex PCR; TCRdb's copy keeps in-frame clones and lacks some. The table lists tens of thousands of clones, approximately 67% of them singletons, with about 2.7% in the top ten. The CDR3 runs 13 residues. V shed 0 bases and J shed 2 bases, with 5 bases lying between them. Germline-derived CDR1 and CDR2 are SGHVS and FNYEAQ. The sample belongs to a study of PD-1 blockade in classical Hodgkin lymphoma. General study findings and limits: Complete responders entered with baseline diversity on par with newly diagnosed patients, the results showed.

Time point of the sample: cycle 4 day 1 (C4D1), after more than five weeks of nivolumab. All the patients suffered relapse after autologous stem cell transplantation, and brentuximab vedotin exposure differed. This sequence joins TRBV7-6 and TRBJ2-7; no firm D call. This TCR was recovered from a human donor with classical Hodgkin lymphoma. Here the sequenced sample was peripheral blood mononuclear cells (PBMCs), taken before the fourth cycle of nivolumab. DNA for the CDR3: TGTGCCAGCAGCTTAGCATCAGCCTACGAGCAGTACTTC. Its translation is CASSLASAYEQYF.